This TCR beta chain was obtained from a study of blood T cell repertoires in COVID-19 (dated by TCRdb to 2019 to 2021). With respect to the entire study: Samples covering the acute and convalescent phases of COVID-19 were provided by collaborators in the United States, Italy and Spain. The material from the prospective study consisted of cDNA or gDNA derived from T cells, B-cell-depleted T cells, or PBMCs. Deeply sampled blood TCRbeta repertoires from subjects exposed to, actively infected with, or recovered from COVID-19 were included in the dataset. The repertoires were made available in a free public database intended to serve as a resource for research on the immune response to SARS-CoV-2. Samples came from the ongoing ImmuneRACE study (first 160 participants) plus 1,254 subjects from 6 global collaborators. Sample metadata almost always included a de-identified subject ID, COVID-19 status, age in years and sex. Where available, HLA class I and class II types were obtained from metadata supplied by the sample provider rather than from assay-based typing. What the study reported, not specific to this receptor: The quantity of clinical and demographic metadata differed by source and by participant and was supplied without curation.

Whole blood was collected in K2EDTA tubes by collaborating institutions according to the institutions' own protocols. For TCRbeta analysis, collaborators shipped samples in one of three forms: frozen whole blood, isolated PBMCs, or DNA extracted from either of those sample types. Concerning this clone: Its cognate antigen has yet to be identified. It has no much larger one-base neighbor in the sample; base qualities were not kept.

TCRbeta CDR3 regions were amplified from genomic DNA using the immunoSEQ Assay, a bias-controlled multiplex PCR. The paper's processing steps were these. Nucleated cell counts per sample were estimated from amplification of reference gene primers within the assay. To quantify the absolute abundance of each unique TCRbeta CDR3 rearrangement, sequence reads were collapsed and filtered. For each sample, productive Simpson clonality was calculated by taking the square root of Simpson's diversity index across productive rearrangements. The table comes from immuneACCESS by way of TCRdb, which keeps in-frame sequences with V and J called. Part of the clones is missing from these tables; in studies checked, under half for an unresolved V gene and the rest for unknown reasons. Clone size and the V and J calls come from that table; the DNA yielded D and trimming. Present in this sample are roughly 100,000 clones, 86% of which were seen just once. Of the sample, 1.5% to 2% falls within the top ten clones.

Source material: peripheral blood. The sequence was collected from a man aged 80 or over with acute or convalescent COVID-19.

The CDR3: CASSLAGPRQETQYF. The DNA sequence is given as TGTGCCAGCAGCTTAGCTGGCCCCAGACAAGAGACCCAGTACTTC. The V and J genes are TRBV7-9 and TRBJ2-5; the D gene is not confidently resolved. Including the terminal cysteine and phenylalanine, the CDR3 comprises 15 residues. Left in the record is the CDR3 DNA by itself, 45 bases read in frame from the first base. CDR1 SEHNR and CDR2 FQNEAQ are derived from the germline V gene (reference sequence). V gives up 0 bases and J gives up 2 bases, and the segment between their germline ends measures 10 bases.